This entry lists 17 T cell receptor beta chains sequenced from one sample in a study of cytomegalovirus exposure and HLA in healthy donors. This PCR relied on a set of 60 Vbeta primers and 13 Jbeta primers. The method was immunoSEQ multiplex PCR; TCRdb's version includes in-frame clones alone and lacks a portion of them. In all, the sample yields some 76,000 clones. Material: PBMCs. The receptors derive from a man aged 35-49 years in good health and CMV-seronegative.

The V and J genes are TRBV11-2 and TRBJ2-7; TRBD2 agrees at 13 bases. This CDR3 is built from 15 residues. The V gene's germline CDR1 is SGHAT and CDR2 FQNNGV. V shed 4 bases, J shed 4 bases, and the junction held 4 bases outside the gene matches. CDR3 sequence: CASSSGLAGSYEQYF. The CDR3 nucleotides are TGTGCCAGCAGCTCGGGACTAGCGGGGTCTTACGAGCAGTACTTC.

CDR3 sequence reads: CASSGTDTEAFF. CDR3 nucleotides: TGTGCCAGCAGCGGGACAGACACTGAAGCTTTCTTT. This chain connects TRBV9 to TRBJ1-1; perhaps TRBD1 as D (6 bases). Germline V gene sequence: CDR1 SGDLS, CDR2 YYNGEE. Trimming cost V 3 bases and J 3 bases, with 6 bases left between them. This CDR3 spans 12 amino acids. The whole variable domain, filled in from reference TRBV9 and TRBJ1-1, reads DSGVTQTPKHLITATGQRVTLRCSPRSGDLSVYWYQQSLDQGLQFLIQYYNGEERAKGNILERFSAQQFPDLHSELNLSSLELGDSALYFCASSGTDTEAFFGQGTRLTVV.

The chain has TRBV5-1 and TRBJ1-3; TRBD1 aligns across 8 bases. The V and J ends lost 1 base and 3 bases, in that order; junction bases with no gene match: 9. The CDR3 runs to 17 residues. CDR1 and CDR2 from the germline V gene are SGHRS and YFSETQ. This chain's CDR3 is CASSLYGQGANGNTIYF. The CDR3 DNA follows: TGCGCCAGCAGCTTGTATGGGCAGGGGGCTAATGGAAACACCATATATTTT.

The chain couples TRBV5-8 to TRBJ2-2; no clear D gene. V was trimmed by 1 base and J by 8 bases, leaving 12 bases between them. The CDR3 has 14 amino acids. Germline V gene lookup returns CDR1 SGHTS and CDR2 YDEGEE. Here the CDR3 reads CASSLLIGAGELFF. CDR3 DNA: TGTGCCAGCAGCTTGTTAATAGGAGCTGGGGAGCTGTTTTTT.

The CDR3 region is CASSLGLETQYF. DNA of the CDR3: TGCGCCAGCAGCTTGGGTCTAGAGACCCAGTACTTC. The chain uses TRBV5-1 and TRBJ2-5, with unresolved D. The CDR3 runs to 12 residues. In germline, CDR1 is SGHRS, CDR2 YFSETQ. The germline V and J ends were trimmed by 0 bases and 4 bases, with 4 bases remaining between them.

V and J are TRBV10-3 and TRBJ1-2; weak D call: TRBD1 (5 bases). Germline loops: CDR1 ENHRY, CDR2 SYGVKD. V was trimmed by 3 bases and J by 8 bases, leaving 16 bases between them. This CDR3 comprises 14 residues. CDR3 sequence: CAISEGEQARGYTF. The CDR3 DNA reads TGTGCCATCAGTGAAGGTGAACAGGCTCGGGGCTACACCTTC.

The chain employs TRBV4-3 and TRBJ2-7, with D possibly TRBD2 on 6 matching bases. Germline CDR1 and CDR2: LGHNA and YSLEER. V was shortened by 4 bases and J by 1 base, with 20 bases between the two germline ends. The CDR3 consists of 17 residues. CDR3 nucleotide sequence: TGCGCCAGCAGCCCCAGAGCGTGGGAGGAAAGGTCCTACGAGCAGTACTTC. Translation: CASSPRAWEERSYEQYF.

The gene calls are TRBV7-9 and TRBJ2-4; tentative D call: TRBD1 (6 bases). V was trimmed by 3 bases and J by 1 base, leaving 13 bases between them. The germline gives CDR1 SEHNR, CDR2 FQNEAQ (reference sequence). The CDR3 spans 16 residues. The CDR3 DNA follows: TGTGCCAGCAGCTTCAGGGGTGGGGTGGCCAAAAACATTCAGTACTTC. Its translation is CASSFRGGVAKNIQYF.

This chain links TRBV2 with TRBJ2-7; D gene unclear. The germline V gene has CDR1 SNHLY and CDR2 FYNNEI. This CDR3 contains 14 residues. Trimming cost V 3 bases and J 1 base, with 10 bases left between them. The CDR3 protein is CASSDRLTSYEQYF. CDR3 DNA: TGTGCCAGCAGTGACAGGCTTACTTCCTACGAGCAGTACTTC.

The chain has TRBV30 and TRBJ2-1, with a weak D call TRBD1 (5 bases). This CDR3 is 12 amino acids long. Deletions cut 3 bases from V and 8 bases from J, with 11 bases between. The germline V gene encodes CDR1 GTSNPN and CDR2 SVGIG (reference sequence). This CDR3 is CAWSVKGDEQFF. The CDR3 DNA reads TGTGCCTGGAGCGTCAAAGGGGATGAGCAGTTCTTC.

This rearrangement joins TRBV10-3 to TRBJ2-3; 10 bases are shared with TRBD2. This CDR3 contains 16 residues. J gave up 4 bases and V 5 bases, and 9 bases lay outside the gene matches. Germline V gene data show CDR1 as ENHRY and CDR2 as SYGVKD. In DNA form, the CDR3 reads TGTGCCATCAGTTCCCCCCCAGCGGGAGGGGCAGATACGCAGTATTTT. Translated, it gives CAISSPPAGGADTQYF.

The chain is built from TRBV7-8 and TRBJ2-7, with 7 bases lining up with TRBD1. This CDR3 has 15 residues. V shed 5 bases, J shed 0 bases, and the junction held 7 bases outside the gene matches. Germline V CDR1 and CDR2: SGHVS, FQNEAQ. Here the CDR3 reads CASSVHRGLSYEQYF. CDR3 nucleotides: TGTGCCAGCAGCGTCCACAGGGGTCTCTCCTACGAGCAGTACTTC. Full variable domain (outside the CDR3, taken from reference TRBV7-8 and TRBJ2-7): GAGVSQSPRYKVAKRGQDVALRCDPISGHVSLFWYQQALGQGPEFLTYFQNEAQLDKSGLPSDRFFAERPEGSVSTLKIQRTQQEDSAVYLCASSVHRGLSYEQYFGPGTRLTVT.

The CDR3 here is CASSVQTAKETQYF. CDR3 sequence (DNA): TGCGCCAGCAGCGTACAAACAGCAAAAGAGACCCAGTACTTC. The gene calls are TRBV5-1 and TRBJ2-5; D ambiguous. This CDR3 is built from 14 residues. V lost 4 bases and J lost 3, with 13 bases in between. Germline V gene data show CDR1 as SGHRS and CDR2 as YFSETQ.

Turning to this clone: The same CDR3 is also encoded by other DNA sequences in this sample. The V and J genes are TRBV5-1 and TRBJ1-2; 7 bases align to TRBD1. The CDR3 is made up of 14 amino acids. Losses at the gene ends were 3 bases for V and 0 bases for J; bases not matched to a gene: 2. Germline V gives CDR1 SGHRS, CDR2 YFSETQ. This CDR3 reads CASSSGQPNYGYTF. Here the CDR3 DNA reads TGCGCCAGCAGCTCGGGACAGCCTAACTATGGCTACACCTTC.

The chain is built from TRBV29-1 and TRBJ2-7; no reliable D call. Germline V CDR1 and CDR2: SQVTM, ANQGSEA. The CDR3 has 11 amino acids. Trimming left V 5 bases short and J 3 bases short, with 8 bases between. The CDR3 sequence: CSVRPGYEQYF. The DNA for the CDR3 is TGCAGCGTTCGCCCAGGCTACGAGCAGTACTTC.

The rearrangement joins TRBV30 to TRBJ2-1, with a possible D match to TRBD2 (6 bases). Germline CDR1 reads GTSNPN; CDR2 reads SVGIG (reference sequence). V was clipped by 1 base and J by 4 bases, with 20 bases between them. The CDR3 runs 17 residues. CDR3 loop: CAWSARSRASEYNEQFF. CDR3 DNA: TGTGCCTGGAGTGCCCGTTCTCGGGCTAGCGAGTACAATGAGCAGTTCTTC.

V and J are TRBV28 and TRBJ2-2; 8 bases agree with TRBD1. V shed 8 bases and J 1 base; nucleotides not matched to a gene: 3. The CDR3 covers 14 residues. From germline, CDR1 is MDHEN and CDR2 SYDVKM. CDR3 nucleotides: TGTGCCAGCTTCGACAGGGGGAACACCGGGGAGCTGTTTTTT. This encodes CASFDRGNTGELFF.